One sample yielded the 3 T cell receptor beta chains listed below, sequenced in a study of read filtering for tumor transcriptome and immune sequencing. From approximately 430 ng of RNA, a library with molecular barcoded alpha/delta and beta/gamma adaptors was made. TCRdb ran MiXCR on the reads and lists one entry per CDR3 protein. This sample carries over 45,000 distinct CDR3 sequences, 20% to 25% of them seen once, and the ten largest clones take about 18%. The source material was a population of CD138-negative cells sorted from bone marrow. These receptors all stem from a donor older than 35 with multiple myeloma.

This clonotype has a handful of counts. J is TRBJ1-1 and V is TRBV27; 10 nucleotides line up with TRBD1. The CDR3 runs to 19 residues. Trimming at V came to 5 bases and at J to 5 bases, leaving 20 bases not matched to a gene. Germline assignment: CDR1 MNHEY and CDR2 SMNVEV (reference sequence). The CDR3 region has the DNA TGTGCCAGCAGTCTTACCGTGGGGACAGGGGCCCCTAGGAAAACTGAAGCTTTCTTT. This codes for CASSLTVGTGAPRKTEAFF.

This clonotype was seen many times. A much larger clone lies a single base off, so this may be a read error. The chain recombines TRBV24-1 with TRBJ2-6; tentatively, D is TRBD1 (5 bases). This CDR3 region has 16 residues. Germline values: CDR1 KGHDR, CDR2 SFDVKD. In DNA, the CDR3 is TGTGCCGCCAGTGACCCGACAGTCTCTGGGGCCAACGTCCTGACTTTC. It yields the protein CAASDPTVSGANVLTF.

This clonotype has at least ten counts. The chain employs TRBV4-2 and TRBJ2-1; 13 positions match TRBD2. In germline, CDR1 is LGHNA, CDR2 YNFKEQ. The CDR3 runs to 15 residues. Trimming at V came to 4 bases and at J to 6 bases, leaving 3 bases not matched to a gene. The DNA for the CDR3 is TGTGCCAGCAGCCCTACTAGCGGGAGGGCCAATGAGCAGTTCTTC. It codes for CASSPTSGRANEQFF.